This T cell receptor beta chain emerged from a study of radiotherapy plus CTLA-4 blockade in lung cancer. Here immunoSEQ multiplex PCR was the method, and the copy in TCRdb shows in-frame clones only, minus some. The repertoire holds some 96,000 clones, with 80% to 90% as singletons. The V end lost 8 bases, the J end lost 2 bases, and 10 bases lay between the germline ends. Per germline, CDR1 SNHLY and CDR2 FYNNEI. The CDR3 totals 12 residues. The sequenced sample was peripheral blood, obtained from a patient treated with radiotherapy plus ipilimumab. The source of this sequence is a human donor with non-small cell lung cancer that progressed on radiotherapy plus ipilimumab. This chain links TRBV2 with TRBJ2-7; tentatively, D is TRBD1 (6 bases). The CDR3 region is CASRDTPYEQYF. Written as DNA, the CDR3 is TGTGCCAGCCGGGACACACCCTACGAGCAGTACTTC.